Listed below are T cell receptor beta chains from one sample, sequenced in a study of blood T cell repertoires in COVID-19. Only in-frame clones appear in the TCRdb table, and some are missing; sequencing was by immunoSEQ multiplex PCR. Here the sample spans some 76,000 clones, just over 90% being singletons. Sequencing was performed on peripheral blood. Receptor source: a woman aged 18-29 years with acute or convalescent COVID-19. Both conserved end residues are trimmed from each CDR3. D genes are given only for firm matches. Size values are once, few and many counts, or a class for expanded clones, and some rows have none.

v_gene	j_gene	d_gene	abundance	CDR3aa
TRBV5-1	TRBJ1-2	TRBD1	.	ASRVGTGHNYGYT
TRBV6-2/TRBV6-3	TRBJ2-3	TRBD1	.	ASSQGARVDTQY
TRBV6-5	TRBJ2-7	.	.	ASSTVFHYEQY
TRBV6-2/TRBV6-3	TRBJ1-2	TRBD1	.	ASSYSGQGADYGYT
TRBV5-6	TRBJ2-1	.	.	ASSSYLDSSYNEQF
TRBV2	TRBJ2-2	.	.	ASSPLVGGLTGELF
TRBV10-3	TRBJ1-2	TRBD1	.	AIRRDRQPGYT
TRBV28	TRBJ1-5	.	.	ASSWGVNQPQH
TRBV9	TRBJ2-3	TRBD2	once	ASSVFVAGGADTQY
TRBV7-6	TRBJ2-1	.	.	ASSPRRGNNEQF
TRBV6-5	TRBJ2-7	TRBD1	.	ASSRTGVYEQY
TRBV5-4	TRBJ2-7	TRBD2	.	ASSLGGGRGEQY
TRBV19	TRBJ2-5	.	.	ASSIQGRETQY
TRBV29-1	TRBJ1-6	.	.	SATGGGAGSPLH
TRBV7-8	TRBJ2-2	.	few	ASSLVAAANTGELF
TRBV15	TRBJ2-3	TRBD2	.	ATSSSGRTDTQY
TRBV28	TRBJ1-5	.	.	ASSPPWQGRNQPQH
TRBV6-5	TRBJ1-3	.	.	ASSRGASGNTIY
TRBV7-9	TRBJ2-2	.	.	ASSLVRVKNPTGELF
TRBV18	TRBJ1-1	TRBD1	.	ASSPTQGVMVGKTEAF
TRBV4-1	TRBJ2-5	TRBD1	.	ASSQQGAETQY
TRBV5-5	TRBJ1-1	.	once	ASSLVIGMEGMNTEAF
TRBV5-8	TRBJ2-3	TRBD2	.	ASSEGLFRPSFTDTQY
TRBV6-6	TRBJ1-2	.	.	ASSYPGDYGYT
TRBV4-2	TRBJ1-5	TRBD1	.	ASSQADRDNQPQH
TRBV5-4	TRBJ2-6	TRBD2	.	ASSSDSLAGSSGANVLT
TRBV11-2	TRBJ1-2	.	.	ASSLASGQPNYGYT
TRBV30	TRBJ2-5	.	.	AWSQQSSETQY
TRBV5-6	TRBJ2-1	.	.	ASSAALDNEQF